A selection of T cell receptor beta chains follows, all from one sample in a study of cytomegalovirus exposure and HLA in healthy donors. Profiled with immunoSEQ multiplex PCR; TCRdb holds only in-frame clones, not every one. This table holds over 120,000 clones, roughly 93% found once. Sequencing input: PBMCs. These receptors all stem from a man aged 18-30 years in good health and CMV-seropositive. Each CDR3 is given with its conserved first and last residue.

TRBV11-2	TRBJ1-1	CASNIQGGNTEAFF
TRBV11-2	TRBJ1-4	CASSLGRATNEKLFF
TRBV5-1	TRBJ2-1	CASSWRGGFNNEQFF
TRBV7-2	TRBJ2-3	CASSFSLAGTDTQYF
TRBV9	TRBJ2-5	CASSVVPGPETQYF
TRBV29-1	TRBJ2-1	CSVTPSVNEQFF
TRBV5-1	TRBJ2-1	CASSPGLAGGLYNEQFF
TRBV5-4	TRBJ2-3	CASSPGQGITDTQYF
TRBV6-5	TRBJ2-1	CASSYSSAYNEQFF
TRBV5-4	TRBJ2-1	CASSLLAGGGGEQFF
TRBV7-2	TRBJ1-1	CASSLDGGTAFF
TRBV2	TRBJ2-7	CASSERGYEQYF
TRBV6-1	TRBJ2-7	CASSSSGSPYEQYF
TRBV5-8	TRBJ2-5	CASSLGVAGVQETQYF
TRBV7-9	TRBJ1-2	CASSSQQGYYGYTF
TRBV19	TRBJ2-7	CASSAGLGSSYEQYF
TRBV2	TRBJ2-3	CASSVPRTGGETDTQYF
TRBV5-1	TRBJ1-2	CASRPRGTGSTNYGYTF
TRBV6-4	TRBJ1-1	CASSPGTGGTTEAFF
TRBV5-6	TRBJ2-1	CASSPDGTGSYNEQFF
TRBV28	TRBJ2-1	CASSGLAGSYNEQFF
TRBV7-8	TRBJ2-7	CASSLSGSPEQYF
TRBV28	TRBJ2-7	CASTSHGTDLPYEQYF
TRBV7-3	TRBJ2-7	CASSPGLGLEQYF
TRBV29-1	TRBJ1-1	CSVEPVGGNTEAFF
TRBV5-1	TRBJ2-5	CASSEDRAQETQYF
TRBV4-2	TRBJ2-2	CASSPTGGRGGELFF
TRBV4-2	TRBJ2-3	CASSQFRVDTQYF
TRBV5-4	TRBJ2-7	CASSTRDRGDNEQYF
TRBV12-1	TRBJ2-7	CASSGTPGQGHEQYF
TRBV11-1	TRBJ1-1	CASSRRPGQYTEAFF
TRBV7-8	TRBJ2-6	CARNSGVNSGANVLTF
TRBV5-5	TRBJ2-5	CASSSSGRTEETQYF
TRBV5-1	TRBJ1-3	CASSLLSAFSGNTIYF
TRBV5-6	TRBJ2-7	CASSLDRVYEQYF
TRBV5-6	TRBJ2-7	CASSLDRTYEQYF
TRBV6-5	TRBJ1-1	CASGTGRTEAFF
TRBV28	TRBJ1-5	CASTLRGYRGGQPQHF
TRBV7-9	TRBJ2-7	CASSLAGAIDEQYF
TRBV28	TRBJ2-3	CASTRGNTADTQYF
TRBV19	TRBJ1-1	CASLVSRGTEAFF